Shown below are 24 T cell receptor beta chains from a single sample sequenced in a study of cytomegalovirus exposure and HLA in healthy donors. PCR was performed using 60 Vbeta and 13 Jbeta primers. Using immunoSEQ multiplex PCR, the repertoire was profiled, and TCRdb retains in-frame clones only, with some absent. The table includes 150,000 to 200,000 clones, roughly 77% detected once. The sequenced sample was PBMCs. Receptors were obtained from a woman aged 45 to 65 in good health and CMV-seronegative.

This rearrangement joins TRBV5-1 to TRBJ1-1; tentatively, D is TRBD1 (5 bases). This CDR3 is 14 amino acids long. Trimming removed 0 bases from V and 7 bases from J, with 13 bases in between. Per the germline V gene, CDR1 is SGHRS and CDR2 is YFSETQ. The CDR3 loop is CASSLVSGGGEAFF. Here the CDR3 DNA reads TGCGCCAGCAGCTTGGTATCCGGCGGGGGTGAAGCTTTCTTT. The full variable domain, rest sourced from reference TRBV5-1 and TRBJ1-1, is KAGVTQTPRYLIKTRGQQVTLSCSPISGHRSVSWYQQTPGQGLQFLFEYFSETQRNKGNFPGRFSGRQFSNSRSEMNVSTLELGDSALYLCASSLVSGGGEAFFGQGTRLTVV.

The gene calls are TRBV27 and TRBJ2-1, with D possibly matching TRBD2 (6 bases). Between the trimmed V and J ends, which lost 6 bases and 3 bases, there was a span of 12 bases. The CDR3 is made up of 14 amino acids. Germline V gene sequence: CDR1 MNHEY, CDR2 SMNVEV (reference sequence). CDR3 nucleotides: TGTGCCAGCAGCCCCCTGCGGGGCTACAATGAGCAGTTCTTC. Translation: CASSPLRGYNEQFF.

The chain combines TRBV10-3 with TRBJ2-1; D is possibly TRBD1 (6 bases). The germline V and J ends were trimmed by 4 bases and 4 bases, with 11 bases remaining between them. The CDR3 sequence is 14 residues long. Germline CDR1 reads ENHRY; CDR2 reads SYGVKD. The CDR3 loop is CAISVTGYYNEQFF. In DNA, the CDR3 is TGTGCCATCAGTGTGACAGGTTATTACAATGAGCAGTTCTTC.

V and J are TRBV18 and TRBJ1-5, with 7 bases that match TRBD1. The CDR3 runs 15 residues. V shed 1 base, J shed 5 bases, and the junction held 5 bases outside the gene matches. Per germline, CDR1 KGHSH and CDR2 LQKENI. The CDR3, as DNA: TGTGCCAGCTCACCACGCCAGGGGGACGATCAGCCCCAGCATTTT. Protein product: CASSPRQGDDQPQHF.

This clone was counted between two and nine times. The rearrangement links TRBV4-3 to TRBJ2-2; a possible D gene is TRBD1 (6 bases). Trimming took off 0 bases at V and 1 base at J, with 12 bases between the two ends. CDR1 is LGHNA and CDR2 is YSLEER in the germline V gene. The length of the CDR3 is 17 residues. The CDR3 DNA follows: TGCGCCAGCAGCCAAGAACAGGGACCAGGGAACACCGGGGAGCTGTTTTTT. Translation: CASSQEQGPGNTGELFF.

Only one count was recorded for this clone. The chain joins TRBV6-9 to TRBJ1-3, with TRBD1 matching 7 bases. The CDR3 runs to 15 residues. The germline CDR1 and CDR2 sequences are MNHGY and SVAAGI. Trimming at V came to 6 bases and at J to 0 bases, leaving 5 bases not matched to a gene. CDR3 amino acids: CASRPWDSSGNTIYF. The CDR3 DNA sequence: TGTGCCAGCAGGCCTTGGGACAGCTCTGGAAACACCATATATTTT.

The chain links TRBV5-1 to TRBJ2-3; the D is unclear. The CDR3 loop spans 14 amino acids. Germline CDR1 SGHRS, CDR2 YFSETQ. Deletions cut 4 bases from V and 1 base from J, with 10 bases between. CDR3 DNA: TGCGCCAGCAGCCCCCATACGGGCACAGATACGCAGTATTTT. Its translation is CASSPHTGTDTQYF.

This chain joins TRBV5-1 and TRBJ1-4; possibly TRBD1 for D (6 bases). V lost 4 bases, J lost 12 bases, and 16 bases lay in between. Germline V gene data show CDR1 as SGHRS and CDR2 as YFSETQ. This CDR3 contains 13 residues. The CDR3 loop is CASSPRDIGELFF. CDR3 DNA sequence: TGCGCCAGCAGCCCCCGGGACATAGGGGAACTGTTTTTT.

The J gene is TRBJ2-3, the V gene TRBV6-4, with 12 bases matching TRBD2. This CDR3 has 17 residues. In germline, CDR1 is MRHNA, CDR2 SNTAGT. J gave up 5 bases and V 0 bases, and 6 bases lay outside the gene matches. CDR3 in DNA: TGTGCCAGCAGTGACTCAATGACTAGCGGGGGAATAGATACGCAGTATTTT. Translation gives CASSDSMTSGGIDTQYF.

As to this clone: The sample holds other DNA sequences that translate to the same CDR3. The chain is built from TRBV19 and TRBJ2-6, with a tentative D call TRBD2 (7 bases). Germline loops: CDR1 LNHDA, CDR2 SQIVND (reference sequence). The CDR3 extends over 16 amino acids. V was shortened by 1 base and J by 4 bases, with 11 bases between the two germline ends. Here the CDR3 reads CASSIAGGFGANVLTF. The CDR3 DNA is TGTGCCAGTAGTATAGCGGGGGGCTTCGGGGCCAACGTCCTGACTTTC.

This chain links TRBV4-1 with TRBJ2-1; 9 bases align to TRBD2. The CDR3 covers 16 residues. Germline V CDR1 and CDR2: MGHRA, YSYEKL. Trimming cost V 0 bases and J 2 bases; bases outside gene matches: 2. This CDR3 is CASSQDASGTYNEQFF. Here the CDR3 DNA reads TGCGCCAGCAGCCAAGATGCTAGCGGGACCTACAATGAGCAGTTCTTC.

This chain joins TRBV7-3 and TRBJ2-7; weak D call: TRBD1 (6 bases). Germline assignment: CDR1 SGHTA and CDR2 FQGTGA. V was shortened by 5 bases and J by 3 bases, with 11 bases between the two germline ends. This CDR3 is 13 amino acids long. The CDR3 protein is CASSLQGGYEQYF. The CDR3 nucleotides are TGTGCCAGCAGCCTACAGGGTGGCTACGAGCAGTACTTC.

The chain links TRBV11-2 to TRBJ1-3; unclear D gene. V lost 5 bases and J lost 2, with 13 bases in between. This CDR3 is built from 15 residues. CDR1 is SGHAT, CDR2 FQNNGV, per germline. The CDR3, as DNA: TGTGCCAGCAGCCCCCTGACACGCACTGGAAACACCATATATTTT. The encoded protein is CASSPLTRTGNTIYF.

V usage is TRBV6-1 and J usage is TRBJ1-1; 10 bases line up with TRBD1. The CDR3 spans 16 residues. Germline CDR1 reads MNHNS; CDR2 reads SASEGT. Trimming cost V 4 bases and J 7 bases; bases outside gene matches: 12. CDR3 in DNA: TGTGCCAGCAGTGGATCCGGGACAGGGGAAACGTTTGAAGCTTTCTTT. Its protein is CASSGSGTGETFEAFF.

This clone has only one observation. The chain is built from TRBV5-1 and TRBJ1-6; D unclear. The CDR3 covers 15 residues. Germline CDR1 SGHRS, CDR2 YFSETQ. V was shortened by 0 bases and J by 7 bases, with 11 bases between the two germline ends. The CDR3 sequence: CASSLGAPPNSPLHF. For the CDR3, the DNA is TGCGCCAGCAGCTTGGGGGCACCACCCAATTCACCCCTCCACTTT.

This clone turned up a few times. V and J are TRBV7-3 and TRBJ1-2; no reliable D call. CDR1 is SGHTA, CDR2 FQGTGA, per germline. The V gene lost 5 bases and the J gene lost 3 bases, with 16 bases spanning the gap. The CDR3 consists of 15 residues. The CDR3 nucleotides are TGTGCCAGCAGCCTAAAGGGCGGGCAGTACTATGGCTACACCTTC. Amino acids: CASSLKGGQYYGYTF.

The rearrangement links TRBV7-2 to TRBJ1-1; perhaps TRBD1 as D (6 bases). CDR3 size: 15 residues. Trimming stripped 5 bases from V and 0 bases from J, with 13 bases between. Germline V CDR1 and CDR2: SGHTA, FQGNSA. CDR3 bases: TGTGCCAGCAGCCCCACCACAGGGTTGAACACTGAAGCTTTCTTT. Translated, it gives CASSPTTGLNTEAFF.

For the CDR3, the DNA is TGTGCCAGCAGATTGCCCCGGACAGGCTTTAGCAATCAGCCCCAGCATTTT. This codes for CASRLPRTGFSNQPQHF. The chain uses TRBV28 and TRBJ1-5; 7 bases line up with TRBD1. Germline V CDR1 and CDR2: MDHEN, SYDVKM. The CDR3 has 17 residues. V lost 6 bases and J lost 0; bases outside the gene matches: 11.

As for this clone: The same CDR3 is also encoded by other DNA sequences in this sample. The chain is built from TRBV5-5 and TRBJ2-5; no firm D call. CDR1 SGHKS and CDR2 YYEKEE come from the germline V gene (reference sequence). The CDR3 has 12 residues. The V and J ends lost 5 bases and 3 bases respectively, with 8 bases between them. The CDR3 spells CASSQPEETQYF. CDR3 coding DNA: TGTGCCAGCAGTCAACCGGAAGAGACCCAGTACTTC.

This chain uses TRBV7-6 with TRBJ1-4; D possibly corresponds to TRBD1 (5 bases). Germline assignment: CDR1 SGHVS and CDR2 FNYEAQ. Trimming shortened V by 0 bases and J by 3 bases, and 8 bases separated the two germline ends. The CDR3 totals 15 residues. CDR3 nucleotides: TGTGCCAGCAGCTTAGCGGGGCAAGCTAATGAAAAACTGTTTTTT. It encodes CASSLAGQANEKLFF.

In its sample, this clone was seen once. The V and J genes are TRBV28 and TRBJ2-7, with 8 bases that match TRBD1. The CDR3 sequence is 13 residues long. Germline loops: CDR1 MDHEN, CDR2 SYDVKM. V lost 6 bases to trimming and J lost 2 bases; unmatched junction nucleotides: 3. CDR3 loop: CASSTDRAYEQYF. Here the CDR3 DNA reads TGTGCCAGCAGCACGGACAGGGCCTACGAGCAGTACTTC.

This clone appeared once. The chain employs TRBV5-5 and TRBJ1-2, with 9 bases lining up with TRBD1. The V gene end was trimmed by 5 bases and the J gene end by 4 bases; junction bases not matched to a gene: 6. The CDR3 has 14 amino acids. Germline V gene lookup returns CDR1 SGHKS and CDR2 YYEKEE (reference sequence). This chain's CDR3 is CASRATGGVYGYTF. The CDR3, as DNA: TGTGCCAGCAGGGCAACAGGGGGCGTCTATGGCTACACCTTC.

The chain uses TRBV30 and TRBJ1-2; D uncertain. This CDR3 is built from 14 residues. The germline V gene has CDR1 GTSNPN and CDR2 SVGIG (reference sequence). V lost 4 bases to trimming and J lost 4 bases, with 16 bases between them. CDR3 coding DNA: TGTGCCTGGAATTCTGGGGAGAACAGCTATGGCTACACCTTC. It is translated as CAWNSGENSYGYTF.

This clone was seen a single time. This CDR3 reads CASSPQGTGAFRGELFF. Here the CDR3 DNA reads TGTGCCAGCAGCCCGCAAGGGACAGGAGCGTTCCGTGGGGAGCTGTTTTTT. This sequence joins TRBV9 and TRBJ2-2; 8 bases match TRBD1. Losses at the gene ends were 4 bases for V and 8 bases for J; bases not matched to a gene: 16. In germline, CDR1 is SGDLS, CDR2 YYNGEE. The CDR3 contains 17 residues.